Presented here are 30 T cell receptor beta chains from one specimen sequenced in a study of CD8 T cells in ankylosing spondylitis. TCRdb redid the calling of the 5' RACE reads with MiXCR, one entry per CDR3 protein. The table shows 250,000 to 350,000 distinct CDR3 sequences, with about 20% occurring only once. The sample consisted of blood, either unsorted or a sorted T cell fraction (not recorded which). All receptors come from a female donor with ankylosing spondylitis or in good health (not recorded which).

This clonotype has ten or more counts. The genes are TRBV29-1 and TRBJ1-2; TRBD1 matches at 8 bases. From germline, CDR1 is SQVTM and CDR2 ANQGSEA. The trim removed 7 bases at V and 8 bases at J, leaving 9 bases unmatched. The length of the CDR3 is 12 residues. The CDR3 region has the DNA TGCAGCGCCTCAGGGGGCTTAGACGGCTACACCTTC. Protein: CSASGGLDGYTF.

CDR3 DNA sequence: TGTGCCAGCAGTGAACCGGGACAGGGAAACGAGCAGTACTTC. It encodes CASSEPGQGNEQYF. The chain recombines TRBV25-1 with TRBJ2-7; TRBD1 aligns across 9 bases. CDR1 is MGHDK, CDR2 SYGVNS, per germline. This CDR3 has 14 amino acids. V shed 2 bases, J shed 5 bases, and the junction held 4 bases outside the gene matches.

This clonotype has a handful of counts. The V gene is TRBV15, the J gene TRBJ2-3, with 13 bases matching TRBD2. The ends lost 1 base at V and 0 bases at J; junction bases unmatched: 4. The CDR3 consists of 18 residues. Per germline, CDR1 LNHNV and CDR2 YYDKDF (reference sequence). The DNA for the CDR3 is TGTGCCACCAGCAGAGGGACTAGCGGGAGTGTGAGCACAGATACGCAGTATTTT. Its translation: CATSRGTSGSVSTDTQYF.

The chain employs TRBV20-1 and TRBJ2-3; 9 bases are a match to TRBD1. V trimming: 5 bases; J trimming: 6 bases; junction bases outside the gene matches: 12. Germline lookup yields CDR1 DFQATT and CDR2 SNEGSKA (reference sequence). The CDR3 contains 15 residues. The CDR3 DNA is TGCAGTGCTTCTAGCCGGGACAGGGCCTGGGATACGCAGTATTTT. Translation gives CSASSRDRAWDTQYF.

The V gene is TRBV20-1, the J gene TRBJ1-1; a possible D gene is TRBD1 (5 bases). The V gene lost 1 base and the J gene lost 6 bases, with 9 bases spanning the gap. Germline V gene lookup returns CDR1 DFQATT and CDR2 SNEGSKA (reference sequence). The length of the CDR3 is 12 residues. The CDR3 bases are TGCAGTGCTAGAGTGGGGACTCCTGAAGCTTTCTTT. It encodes CSARVGTPEAFF.

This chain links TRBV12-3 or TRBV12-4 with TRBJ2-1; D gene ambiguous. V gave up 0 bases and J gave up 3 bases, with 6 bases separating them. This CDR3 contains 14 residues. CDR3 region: CASSLADHYNEQFF. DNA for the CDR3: TGTGCCAGCAGTTTAGCAGATCACTACAATGAGCAGTTCTTC.

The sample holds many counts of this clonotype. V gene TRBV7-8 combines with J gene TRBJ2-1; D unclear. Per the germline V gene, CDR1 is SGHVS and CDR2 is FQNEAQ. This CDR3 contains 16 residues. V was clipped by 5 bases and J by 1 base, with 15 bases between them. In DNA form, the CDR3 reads TGTGCCAGCAGCCCCGTTTTGGAGAGGTCCTACAATGAGCAGTTCTTC. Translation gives CASSPVLERSYNEQFF.

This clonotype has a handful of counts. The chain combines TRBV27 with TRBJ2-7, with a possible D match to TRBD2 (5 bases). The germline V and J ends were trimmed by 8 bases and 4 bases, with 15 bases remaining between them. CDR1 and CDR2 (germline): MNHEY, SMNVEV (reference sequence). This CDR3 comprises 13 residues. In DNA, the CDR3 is TGTGCCAGCGCCCTCGGACTGACGTACGAGCAGTACTTC. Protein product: CASALGLTYEQYF.

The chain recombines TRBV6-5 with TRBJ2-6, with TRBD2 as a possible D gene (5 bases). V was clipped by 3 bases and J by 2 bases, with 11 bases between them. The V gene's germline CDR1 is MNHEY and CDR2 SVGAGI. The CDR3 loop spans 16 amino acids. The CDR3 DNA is TGTGCCAGCAGTTATAGGAGGAGGACTGGGGCCAACGTCCTGACTTTC. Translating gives CASSYRRRTGANVLTF.

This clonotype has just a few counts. The CDR3 protein is CASSQGKTYGYTF. CDR3 nucleotide sequence: TGTGCCAGCAGCCAAGGGAAGACCTATGGCTACACCTTC. The chain recombines TRBV3-1 with TRBJ1-2, with D uncertain. Trimming removed 1 base at V and 4 bases at J, with 7 bases between. Germline V gene data show CDR1 as LGHDT and CDR2 as YNNKEL (reference sequence). This CDR3 contains 13 residues.

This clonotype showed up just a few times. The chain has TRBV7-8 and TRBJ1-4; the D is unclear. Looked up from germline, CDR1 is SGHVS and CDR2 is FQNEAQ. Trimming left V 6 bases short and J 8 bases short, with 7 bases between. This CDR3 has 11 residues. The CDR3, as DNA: TGTGCCAGCAGTCAGGAGGAAAAACTGTTTTTT. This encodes CASSQEEKLFF.

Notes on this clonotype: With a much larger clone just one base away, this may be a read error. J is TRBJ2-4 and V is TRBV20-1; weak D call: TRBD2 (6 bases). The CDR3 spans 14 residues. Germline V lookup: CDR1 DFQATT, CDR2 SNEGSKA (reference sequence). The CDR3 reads CSAEKAGLKTIQYF. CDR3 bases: TGCAGTGCGGAGAAGGCGGGATTGAAAACCATTCAGTACTTC.

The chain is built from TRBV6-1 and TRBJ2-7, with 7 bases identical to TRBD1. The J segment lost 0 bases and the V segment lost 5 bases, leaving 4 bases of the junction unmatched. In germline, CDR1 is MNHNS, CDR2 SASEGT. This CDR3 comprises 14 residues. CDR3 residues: CASSRDSASYEQYF. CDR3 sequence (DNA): TGTGCCAGCAGTCGGGACAGCGCCTCCTACGAGCAGTACTTC.

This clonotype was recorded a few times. The chain's CDR3 is CASSLTSETYNEQFF. The DNA of the CDR3 is TGCGCCAGCAGCCTGACTAGCGAGACCTACAATGAGCAGTTCTTC. J is TRBJ2-1 and V is TRBV5-1; 8 bases are shared with TRBD2. CDR1 and CDR2 from the germline V gene are SGHRS and YFSETQ. The CDR3 runs to 15 residues. V shed 4 bases, J shed 2 bases, and the junction held 5 bases outside the gene matches.

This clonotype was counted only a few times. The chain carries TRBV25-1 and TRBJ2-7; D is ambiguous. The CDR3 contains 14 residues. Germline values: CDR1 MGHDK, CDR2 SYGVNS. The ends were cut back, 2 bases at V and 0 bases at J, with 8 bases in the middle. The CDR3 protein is CASSEAGRSYEQYF. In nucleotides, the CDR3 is TGTGCCAGCAGTGAAGCAGGACGCTCCTACGAGCAGTACTTC.

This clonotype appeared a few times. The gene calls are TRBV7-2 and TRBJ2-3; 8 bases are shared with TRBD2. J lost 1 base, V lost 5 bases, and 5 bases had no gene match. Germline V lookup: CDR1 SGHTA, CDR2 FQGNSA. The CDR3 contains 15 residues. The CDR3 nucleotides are TGTGCCAGCAGCCATCAGACTAGCGGCACAGATACGCAGTATTTT. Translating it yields CASSHQTSGTDTQYF.

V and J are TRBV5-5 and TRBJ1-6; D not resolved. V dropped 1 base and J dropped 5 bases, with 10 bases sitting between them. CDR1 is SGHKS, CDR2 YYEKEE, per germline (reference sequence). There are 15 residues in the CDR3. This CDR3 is CASSLFPGDNSPLHF. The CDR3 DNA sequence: TGTGCCAGCAGCTTGTTCCCAGGAGATAATTCACCCCTCCACTTT. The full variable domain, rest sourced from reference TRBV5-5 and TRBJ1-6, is DAGVTQSPTHLIKTRGQQVTLRCSPISGHKSVSWYQQVLGQGPQFIFQYYEKEERGRGNFPDRFSARQFPNYSSELNVNALLLGDSALYLCASSLFPGDNSPLHFGNGTRLTVT.

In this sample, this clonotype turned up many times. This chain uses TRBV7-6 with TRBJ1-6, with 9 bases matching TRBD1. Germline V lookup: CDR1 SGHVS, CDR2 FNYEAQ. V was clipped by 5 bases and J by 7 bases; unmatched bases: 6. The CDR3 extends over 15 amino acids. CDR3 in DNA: TGTGCCAGCAGCCGGACAGGGGATATGAATTCACCCCTCCACTTT. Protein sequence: CASSRTGDMNSPLHF.

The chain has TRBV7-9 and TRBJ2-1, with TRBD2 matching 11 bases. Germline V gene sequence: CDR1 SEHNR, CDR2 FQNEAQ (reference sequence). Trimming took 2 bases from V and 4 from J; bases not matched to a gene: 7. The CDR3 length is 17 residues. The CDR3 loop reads CASSLSQGLAAYNEQFF. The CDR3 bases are TGTGCCAGCAGCTTATCTCAGGGACTAGCGGCTTACAATGAGCAGTTCTTC.

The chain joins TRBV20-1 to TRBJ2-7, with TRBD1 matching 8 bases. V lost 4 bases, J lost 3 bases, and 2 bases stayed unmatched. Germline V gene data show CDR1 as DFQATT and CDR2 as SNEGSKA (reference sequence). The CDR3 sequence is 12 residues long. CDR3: CSANTGGYEQYF. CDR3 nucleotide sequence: TGCAGTGCTAACACAGGGGGCTACGAGCAGTACTTC.

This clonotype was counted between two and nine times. CDR3 in DNA: TGTGCCAGCAGCTTAGGTTCTGGGACTAGTCATGATGAGCAGTTCTTC. It encodes CASSLGSGTSHDEQFF. The chain employs TRBV7-6 and TRBJ2-1, with TRBD2 matching over 8 bases. Germline loops: CDR1 SGHVS, CDR2 FNYEAQ. The CDR3 has 16 residues. V was clipped by 1 base and J by 8 bases; unmatched bases: 10. The whole variable domain, filled in from reference TRBV7-6 and TRBJ2-1, reads GAGVSQSPRYKVTKRGQDVALRCDPISGHVSLYWYRQALGQGPEFLTYFNYEAQQDKSGLPNDRFSAERPEGSISTLTIQRTEQRDSAMYRCASSLGSGTSHDEQFFGPGTRLTVL.

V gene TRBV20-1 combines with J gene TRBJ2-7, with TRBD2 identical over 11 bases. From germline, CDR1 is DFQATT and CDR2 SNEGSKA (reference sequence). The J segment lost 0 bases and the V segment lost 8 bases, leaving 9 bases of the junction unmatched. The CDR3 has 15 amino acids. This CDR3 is CSSPSSGGSSYEQYF. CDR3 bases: TGCAGTTCCCCCTCTAGCGGGGGGAGCTCCTACGAGCAGTACTTC.

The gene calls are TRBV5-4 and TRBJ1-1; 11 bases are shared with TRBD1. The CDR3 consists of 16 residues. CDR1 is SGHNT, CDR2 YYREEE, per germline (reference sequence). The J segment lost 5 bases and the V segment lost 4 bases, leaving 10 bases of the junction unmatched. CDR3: CASSQVRDRGGTEAFF. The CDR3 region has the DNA TGTGCCAGCAGCCAAGTCCGGGACAGGGGGGGTACTGAAGCTTTCTTT.

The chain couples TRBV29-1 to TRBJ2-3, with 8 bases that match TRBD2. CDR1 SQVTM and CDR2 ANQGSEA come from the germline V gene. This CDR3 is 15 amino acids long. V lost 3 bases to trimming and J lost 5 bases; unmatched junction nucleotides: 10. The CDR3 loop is CSVDGSGTGGDTQYF. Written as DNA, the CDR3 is TGCAGCGTTGATGGTAGCGGGACCGGGGGAGATACGCAGTATTTT.

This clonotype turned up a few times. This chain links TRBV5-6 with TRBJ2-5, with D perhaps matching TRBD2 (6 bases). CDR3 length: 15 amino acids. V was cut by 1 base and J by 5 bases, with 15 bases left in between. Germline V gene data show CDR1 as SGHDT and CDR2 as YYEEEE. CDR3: CASSLYGLREETQYF. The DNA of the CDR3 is TGTGCCAGCAGCTTGTATGGACTTCGGGAGGAGACCCAGTACTTC. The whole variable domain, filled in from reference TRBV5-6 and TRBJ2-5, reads DAGVTQSPTHLIKTRGQQVTLRCSPKSGHDTVSWYQQALGQGPQFIFQYYEEEERQRGNFPDRFSGHQFPNYSSELNVNALLLGDSALYLCASSLYGLREETQYFGPGTRLLVL.

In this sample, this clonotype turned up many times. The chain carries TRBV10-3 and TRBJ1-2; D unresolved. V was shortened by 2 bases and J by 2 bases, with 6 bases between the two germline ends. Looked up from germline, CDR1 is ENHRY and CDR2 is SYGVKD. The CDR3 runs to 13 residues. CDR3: CAISEAENYGYTF. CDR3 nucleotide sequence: TGTGCCATCAGTGAGGCAGAAAACTATGGCTACACCTTC.

Written as DNA, the CDR3 is TGCAGTGCTACCCTGTGGGGGCGCCGCTCCTACAATGAGCAGTTCTTC. This gives the protein CSATLWGRRSYNEQFF. The rearrangement uses TRBV20-1 and TRBJ2-1; tentative D call: TRBD1 (6 bases). V lost 4 bases and J lost 0, with 16 bases in between. This CDR3 comprises 16 residues. The V gene's germline CDR1 is DFQATT and CDR2 SNEGSKA (reference sequence).

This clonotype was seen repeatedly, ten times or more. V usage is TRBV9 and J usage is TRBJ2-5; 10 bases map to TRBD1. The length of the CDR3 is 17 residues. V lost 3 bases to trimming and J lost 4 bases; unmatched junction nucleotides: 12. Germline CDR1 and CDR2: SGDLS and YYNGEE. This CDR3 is CASSGRQGAFEGETQYF. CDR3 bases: TGTGCCAGCAGCGGGCGACAGGGGGCCTTCGAAGGAGAGACCCAGTACTTC.

The CDR3 sequence is CASSPSGSGGYTF. CDR3 bases: TGTGCCAGCAGCCCAAGCGGCTCGGGGGGCTACACCTTC. The chain couples TRBV7-9 to TRBJ1-2; D unclear. Deletions cut 5 bases from V and 8 bases from J, with 15 bases between. This CDR3 has 13 residues. Looked up from germline, CDR1 is SEHNR and CDR2 is FQNEAQ (reference sequence).

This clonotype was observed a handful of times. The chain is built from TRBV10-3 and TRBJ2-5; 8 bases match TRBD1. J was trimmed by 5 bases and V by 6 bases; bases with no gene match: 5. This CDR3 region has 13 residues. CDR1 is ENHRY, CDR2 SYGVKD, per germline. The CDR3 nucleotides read TGTGCCATCAGGGACAGGGTGGGTGAGACCCAGTACTTC. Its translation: CAIRDRVGETQYF.